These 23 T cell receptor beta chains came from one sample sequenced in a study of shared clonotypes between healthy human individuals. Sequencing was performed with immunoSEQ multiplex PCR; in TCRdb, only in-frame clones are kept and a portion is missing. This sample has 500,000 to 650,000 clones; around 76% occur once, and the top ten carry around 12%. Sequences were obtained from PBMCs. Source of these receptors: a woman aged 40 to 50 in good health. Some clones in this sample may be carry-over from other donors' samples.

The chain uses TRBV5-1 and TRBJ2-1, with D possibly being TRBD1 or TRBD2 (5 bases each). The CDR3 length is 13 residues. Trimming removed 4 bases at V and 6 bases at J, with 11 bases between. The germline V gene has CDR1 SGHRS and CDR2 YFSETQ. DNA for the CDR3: TGCGCCAGCAGCCTATGGGACCTCAATGAGCAGTTCTTC. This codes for CASSLWDLNEQFF.

CDR3 coding DNA: TGTGCCAGTAGTATCACGGGACAGCCCGACTACGAGCAGTACTTC. This gives the protein CASSITGQPDYEQYF. This chain links TRBV19 with TRBJ2-7, with 7 bases that match TRBD1. This CDR3 is built from 15 residues. Germline V CDR1 and CDR2: LNHDA, SQIVND (reference sequence). Trimming at V came to 3 bases and at J to 3 bases, leaving 8 bases not matched to a gene. The complete variable domain, with remaining parts taken from reference TRBV19 and TRBJ2-7, reads DGGITQSPKYLFRKEGQNVTLSCEQNLNHDAMYWYRQDPGQGLRLIYYSQIVNDFQKGDIAEGYSVSREKKESFPLTVTSAQKNPTAFYLCASSITGQPDYEQYFGPGTRLTVT.

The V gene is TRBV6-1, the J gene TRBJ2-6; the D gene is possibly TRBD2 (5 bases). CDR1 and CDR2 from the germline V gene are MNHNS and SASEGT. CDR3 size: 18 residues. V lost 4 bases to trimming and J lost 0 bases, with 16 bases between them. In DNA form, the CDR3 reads TGTGCCAGCAGTGGAACTCGGGGAACGCGCTCTGGGGCCAACGTCCTGACTTTC. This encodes CASSGTRGTRSGANVLTF.

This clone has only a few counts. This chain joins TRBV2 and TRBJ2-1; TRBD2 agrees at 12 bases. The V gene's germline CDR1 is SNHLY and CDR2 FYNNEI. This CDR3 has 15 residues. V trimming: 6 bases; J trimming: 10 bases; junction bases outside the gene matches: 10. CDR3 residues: CASRASGRAEREQFF. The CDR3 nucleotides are TGTGCCAGCAGGGCTAGCGGGAGGGCCGAACGCGAGCAGTTCTTC.

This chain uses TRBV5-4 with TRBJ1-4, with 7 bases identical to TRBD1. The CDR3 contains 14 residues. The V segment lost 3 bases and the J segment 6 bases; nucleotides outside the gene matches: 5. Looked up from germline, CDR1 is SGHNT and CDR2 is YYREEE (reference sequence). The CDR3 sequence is CASSSGTEDEKLFF. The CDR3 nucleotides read TGTGCCAGCAGCTCCGGGACAGAGGATGAAAAACTGTTTTTT. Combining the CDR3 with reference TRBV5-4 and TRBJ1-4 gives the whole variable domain ETGVTQSPTHLIKTRGQQVTLRCSSQSGHNTVSWYQQALGQGPQFIFQYYREEENGRGNFPPRFSGLQFPNYSSELNVNALELDDSALYLCASSSGTEDEKLFFGSGTQLSVL.

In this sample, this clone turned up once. Here the CDR3 reads CASSSGLAGSGETQYF. CDR3 sequence (DNA): TGTGCCAGCAGCTCAGGACTAGCGGGTTCGGGGGAGACCCAGTACTTC. The chain couples TRBV7-9 to TRBJ2-5; 11 nucleotides match TRBD2. This CDR3 is built from 16 residues. V was clipped by 4 bases and J by 5 bases; unmatched bases: 9. Germline V gives CDR1 SEHNR, CDR2 FQNEAQ (reference sequence).

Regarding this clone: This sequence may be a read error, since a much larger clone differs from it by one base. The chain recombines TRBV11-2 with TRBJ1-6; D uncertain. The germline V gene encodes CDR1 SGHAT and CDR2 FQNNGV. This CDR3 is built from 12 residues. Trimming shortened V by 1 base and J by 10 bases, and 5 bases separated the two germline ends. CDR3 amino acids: CASSLGASPLHF. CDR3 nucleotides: TGTGCCAGCAGCTTAGGGGCCTCACCCCTCCACTTT. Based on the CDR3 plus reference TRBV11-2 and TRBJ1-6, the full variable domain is EAGVAQSPRYKIIEKRQSVAFWCNPISGHATLYWYQQILGQGPKLLIQFQNNGVVDDSQLPKDRFSAERLKGVDSTLKIQPAKLEDSAVYLCASSLGASPLHFGNGTRLTVT.

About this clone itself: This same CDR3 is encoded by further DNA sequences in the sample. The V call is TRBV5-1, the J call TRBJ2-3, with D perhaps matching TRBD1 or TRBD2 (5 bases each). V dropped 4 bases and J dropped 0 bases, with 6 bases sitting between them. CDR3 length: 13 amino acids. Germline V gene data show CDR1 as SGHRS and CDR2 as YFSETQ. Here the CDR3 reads CASSEGSTDTQYF. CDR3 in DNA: TGCGCCAGCAGCGAGGGGAGCACAGATACGCAGTATTTT.

The CDR3: CASSRRDSRTDTQYF. The CDR3 DNA reads TGTGCCAGCAGCCGAAGGGACAGCCGCACAGATACGCAGTATTTT. The gene calls are TRBV11-3 and TRBJ2-3; 7 bases are a match to TRBD1. V shed 5 bases, J shed 1 base, and the junction held 6 bases outside the gene matches. Germline V lookup: CDR1 SGHNT, CDR2 YENEEA. The CDR3 runs to 15 residues. Based on the CDR3 plus reference TRBV11-3 and TRBJ2-3, the full variable domain is EAGVVQSPRYKIIEKKQPVAFWCNPISGHNTLYWYLQNLGQGPELLIRYENEEAVDDSQLPKDRFSAERLKGVDSTLKIQPAELGDSAVYLCASSRRDSRTDTQYFGPGTRLTVL.

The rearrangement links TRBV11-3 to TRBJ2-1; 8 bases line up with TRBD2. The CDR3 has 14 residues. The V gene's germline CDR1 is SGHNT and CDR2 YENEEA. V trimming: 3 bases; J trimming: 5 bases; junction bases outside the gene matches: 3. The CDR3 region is CASSFSGNNNEQFF. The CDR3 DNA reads TGTGCCAGCAGCTTTAGCGGGAATAACAATGAGCAGTTCTTC.

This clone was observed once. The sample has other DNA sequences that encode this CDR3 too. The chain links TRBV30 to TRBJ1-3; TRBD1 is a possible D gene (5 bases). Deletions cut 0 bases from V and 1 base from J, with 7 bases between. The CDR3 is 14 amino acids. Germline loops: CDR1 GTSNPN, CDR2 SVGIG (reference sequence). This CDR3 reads CAWSVGGSGNTIYF. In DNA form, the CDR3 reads TGTGCCTGGAGTGTTGGGGGTTCTGGAAACACCATATATTTT. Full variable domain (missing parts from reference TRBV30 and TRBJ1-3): SQTIHQWPATLVQPVGSPLSLECTVEGTSNPNLYWYRQAAGRGLQLLFYSVGIGQISSEVPQNLSASRPQDRQFILSSKKLLLSDSGFYLCAWSVGGSGNTIYFGEGSWLTVV.

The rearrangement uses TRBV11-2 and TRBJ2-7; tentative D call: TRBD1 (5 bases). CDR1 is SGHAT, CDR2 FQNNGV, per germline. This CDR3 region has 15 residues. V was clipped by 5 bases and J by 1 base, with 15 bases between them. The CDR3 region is CASSPRSGSSYEQYF. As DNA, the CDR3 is TGTGCCAGCAGCCCCCGGTCAGGGTCTTCCTACGAGCAGTACTTC.

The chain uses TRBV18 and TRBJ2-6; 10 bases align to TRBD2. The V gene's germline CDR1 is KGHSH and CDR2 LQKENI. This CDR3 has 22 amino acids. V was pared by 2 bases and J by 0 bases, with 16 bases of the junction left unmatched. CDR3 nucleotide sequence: TGTGCCAGCTCACCAAGGGGAGCGGGAGGGCCATCCCGCATCTCTGGGGCCAACGTCCTGACTTTC. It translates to CASSPRGAGGPSRISGANVLTF.

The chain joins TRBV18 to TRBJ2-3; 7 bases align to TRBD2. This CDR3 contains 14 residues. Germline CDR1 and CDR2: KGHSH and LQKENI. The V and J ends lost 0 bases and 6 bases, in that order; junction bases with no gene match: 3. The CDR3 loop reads CASSPPPGGDTQYF. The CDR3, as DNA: TGTGCCAGCTCACCACCGCCCGGGGGGGATACGCAGTATTTT.

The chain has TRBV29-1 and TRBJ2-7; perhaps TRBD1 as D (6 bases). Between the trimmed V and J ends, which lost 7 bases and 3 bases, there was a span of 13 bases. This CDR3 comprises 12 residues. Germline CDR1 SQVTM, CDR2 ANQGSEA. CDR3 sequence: CSAIRGGYEQYF. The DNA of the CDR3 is TGCAGCGCAATAAGAGGGGGCTACGAGCAGTACTTC.

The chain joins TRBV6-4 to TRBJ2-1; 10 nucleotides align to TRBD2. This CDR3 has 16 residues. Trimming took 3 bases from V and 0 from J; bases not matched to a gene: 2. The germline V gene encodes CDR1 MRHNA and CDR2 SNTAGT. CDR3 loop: CASSESSGSSYNEQFF. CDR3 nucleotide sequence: TGTGCCAGCAGTGAGTCTAGCGGGAGCTCCTACAATGAGCAGTTCTTC.

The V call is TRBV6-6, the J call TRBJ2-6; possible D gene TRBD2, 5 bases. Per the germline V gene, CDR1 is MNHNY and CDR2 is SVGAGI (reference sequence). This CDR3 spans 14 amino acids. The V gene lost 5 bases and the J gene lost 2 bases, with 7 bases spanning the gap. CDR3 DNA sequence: TGTGCCAGCAGTAGAGGGACTGGGGCCAACGTCCTGACTTTC. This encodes CASSRGTGANVLTF.

This CDR3 is CAINSPASNYGYTF. CDR3 bases: TGTGCCATCAACTCACCAGCATCTAACTATGGCTACACCTTC. This chain connects TRBV10-3 to TRBJ1-2; D remains unclear. The ends were cut back, 7 bases at V and 0 bases at J, with 12 bases in the middle. The CDR3 sequence is 14 residues long. Germline CDR1 and CDR2: ENHRY and SYGVKD.

Here the CDR3 reads CASSRNPGTESYGYTF. DNA of the CDR3: TGTGCCAGCAGCCGAAACCCCGGGACTGAAAGCTATGGCTACACCTTC. The rearrangement links TRBV4-2 to TRBJ1-2, with D possibly being TRBD1 (5 bases). The CDR3 totals 16 residues. CDR1 is LGHNA, CDR2 YNFKEQ, per germline. Trimming stripped 4 bases from V and 4 bases from J, with 19 bases between.

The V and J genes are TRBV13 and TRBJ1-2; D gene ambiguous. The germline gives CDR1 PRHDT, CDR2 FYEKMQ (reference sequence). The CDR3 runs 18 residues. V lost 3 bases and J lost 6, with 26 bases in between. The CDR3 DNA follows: TGTGCCAGCAGCTTCTCAACGCCCCTTGGAGTCAGATGGGATGGCTACACCTTC. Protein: CASSFSTPLGVRWDGYTF.

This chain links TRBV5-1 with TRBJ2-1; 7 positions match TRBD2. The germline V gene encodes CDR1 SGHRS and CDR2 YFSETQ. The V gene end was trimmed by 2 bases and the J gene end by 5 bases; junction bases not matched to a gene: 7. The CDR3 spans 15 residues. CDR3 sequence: CASSFMASGNNEQFF. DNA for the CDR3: TGCGCCAGCAGCTTTATGGCTAGCGGAAACAATGAGCAGTTCTTC.

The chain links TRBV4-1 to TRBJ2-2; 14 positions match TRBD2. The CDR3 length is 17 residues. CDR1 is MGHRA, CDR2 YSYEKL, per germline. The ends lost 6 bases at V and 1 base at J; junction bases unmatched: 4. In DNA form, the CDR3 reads TGCGCCAGCAGGGGACTAGCGGGAGTTAGGAACACCGGGGAGCTGTTTTTT. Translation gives CASRGLAGVRNTGELFF.

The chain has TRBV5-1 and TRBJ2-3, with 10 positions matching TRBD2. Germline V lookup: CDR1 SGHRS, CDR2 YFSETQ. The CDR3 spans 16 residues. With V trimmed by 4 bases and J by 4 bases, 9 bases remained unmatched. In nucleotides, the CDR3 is TGCGCCAGCAGCCATGTAGCGGGAGGAGACTCAGATACGCAGTATTTT. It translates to CASSHVAGGDSDTQYF.